This T cell receptor (beta chain) was captured by sequencing in a study of T-cell reconstitution after alpha-beta-depleted transplantation in children. This clonotype appeared many times. The length of the CDR3 is 15 residues. Germline assignment: CDR1 SGHTA and CDR2 FQGNSA. Trimming removed 5 bases from V and 2 bases from J, with 15 bases in between. Unique molecular identifiers were incorporated into the prepared TCRbeta library. MiXCR was run by TCRdb on the PCR reads, yielding one entry per CDR3 protein. Of about 640,000 distinct CDR3 sequences listed, around 17% are singletons. This chain uses TRBV7-2 with TRBJ1-1, with no clear D. This TCR derives from a human donor who donated a stem cell graft to a child with acute myeloid leukemia. The material was PBMCs from the stem cell graft donor, obtained from the stem cell graft. This CDR3 reads CASSPLNGVNTEAFF. DNA of the CDR3: TGTGCCAGCAGCCCGCTAAACGGGGTCAACACTGAAGCTTTCTTT.